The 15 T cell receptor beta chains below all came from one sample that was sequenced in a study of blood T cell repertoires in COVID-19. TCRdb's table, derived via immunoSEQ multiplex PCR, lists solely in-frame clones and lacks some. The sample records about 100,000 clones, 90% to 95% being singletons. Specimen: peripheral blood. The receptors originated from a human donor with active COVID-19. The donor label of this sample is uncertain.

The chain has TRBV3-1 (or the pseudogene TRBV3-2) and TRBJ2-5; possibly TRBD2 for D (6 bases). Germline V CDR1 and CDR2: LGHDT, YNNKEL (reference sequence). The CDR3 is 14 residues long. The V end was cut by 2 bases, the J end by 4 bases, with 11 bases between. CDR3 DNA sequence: TGTGCCAGCAGCCAAAGTGTGCGGGGAGAGACCCAGTACTTC. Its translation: CASSQSVRGETQYF.

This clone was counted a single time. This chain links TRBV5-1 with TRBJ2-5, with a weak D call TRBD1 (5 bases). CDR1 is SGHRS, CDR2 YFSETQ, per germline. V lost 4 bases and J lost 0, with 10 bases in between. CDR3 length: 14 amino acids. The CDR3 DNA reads TGCGCCAGCAGCCCACGGACAAACCAAGAGACCCAGTACTTC. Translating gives CASSPRTNQETQYF.

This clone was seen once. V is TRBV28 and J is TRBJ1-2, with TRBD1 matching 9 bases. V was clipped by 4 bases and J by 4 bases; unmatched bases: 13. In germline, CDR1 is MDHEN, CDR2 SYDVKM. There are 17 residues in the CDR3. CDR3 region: CASSYPGQGRRIYGYTF. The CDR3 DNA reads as TGTGCCAGCAGTTATCCGGGACAGGGTCGCCGAATCTATGGCTACACCTTC.

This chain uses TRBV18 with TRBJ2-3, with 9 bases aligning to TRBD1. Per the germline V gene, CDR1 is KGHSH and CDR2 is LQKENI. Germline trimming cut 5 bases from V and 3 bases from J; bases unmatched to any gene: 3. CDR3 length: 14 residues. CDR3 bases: TGTGCCAGCTCAGGGGACAGGGAAACAGATACGCAGTATTTT. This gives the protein CASSGDRETDTQYF.

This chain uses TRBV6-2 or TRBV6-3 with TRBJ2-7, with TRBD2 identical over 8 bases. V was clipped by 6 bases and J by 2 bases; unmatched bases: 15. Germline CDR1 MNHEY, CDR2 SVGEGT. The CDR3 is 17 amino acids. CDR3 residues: CASSRPERGPTTYEQYF. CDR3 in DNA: TGTGCCAGCAGCCGTCCGGAGCGGGGGCCCACCACCTACGAGCAGTACTTC.

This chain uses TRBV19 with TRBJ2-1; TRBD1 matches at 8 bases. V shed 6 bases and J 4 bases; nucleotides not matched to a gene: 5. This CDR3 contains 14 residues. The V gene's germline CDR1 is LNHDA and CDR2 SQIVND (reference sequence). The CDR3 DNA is TGTGCCAGTAGATCGGGACAGGCTTACAATGAGCAGTTCTTC. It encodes CASRSGQAYNEQFF.

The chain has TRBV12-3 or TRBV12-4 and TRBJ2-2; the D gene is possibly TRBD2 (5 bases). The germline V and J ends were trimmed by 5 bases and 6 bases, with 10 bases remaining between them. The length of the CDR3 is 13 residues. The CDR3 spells CASSRGEPGELFF. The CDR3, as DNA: TGTGCCAGCAGTCGGGGTGAACCCGGGGAGCTGTTTTTT.

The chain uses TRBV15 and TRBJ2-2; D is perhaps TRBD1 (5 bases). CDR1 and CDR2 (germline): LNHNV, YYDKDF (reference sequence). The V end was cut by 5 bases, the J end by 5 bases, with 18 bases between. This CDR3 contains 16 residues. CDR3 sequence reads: CATSWSRGIRTGELFF. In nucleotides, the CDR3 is TGTGCCACCAGCTGGTCAAGGGGTATCAGAACCGGGGAGCTGTTTTTT. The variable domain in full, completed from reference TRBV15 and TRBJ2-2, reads DAMVIQNPRYQVTQFGKPVTLSCSQTLNHNVMYWYQQKSSQAPKLLFHYYDKDFNNEADTPDNFQSRRPNTSFCFLDIRSPGLGDTAMYLCATSWSRGIRTGELFFGEGSRLTVL.

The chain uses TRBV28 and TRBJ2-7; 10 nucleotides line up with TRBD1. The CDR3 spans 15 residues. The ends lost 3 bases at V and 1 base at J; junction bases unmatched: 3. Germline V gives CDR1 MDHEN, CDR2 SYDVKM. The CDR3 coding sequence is TGTGCCAGCAGTTTCCGACAGGGGGCTTCCTACGAGCAGTACTTC. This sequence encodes CASSFRQGASYEQYF.

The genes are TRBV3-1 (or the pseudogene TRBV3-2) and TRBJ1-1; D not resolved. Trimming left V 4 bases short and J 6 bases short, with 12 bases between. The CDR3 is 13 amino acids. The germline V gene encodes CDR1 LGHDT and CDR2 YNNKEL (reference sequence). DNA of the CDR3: TGTGCCAGCAGCCCCTCCGGTTTAGCTGAAGCTTTCTTT. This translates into CASSPSGLAEAFF.

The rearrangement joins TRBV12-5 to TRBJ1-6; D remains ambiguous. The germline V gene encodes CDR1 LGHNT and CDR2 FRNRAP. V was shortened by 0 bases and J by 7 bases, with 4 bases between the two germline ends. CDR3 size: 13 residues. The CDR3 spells CASGLVPNSPLHF. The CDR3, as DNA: TGTGCTAGTGGTTTGGTTCCGAATTCACCCCTCCACTTT. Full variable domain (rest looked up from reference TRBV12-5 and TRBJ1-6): DARVTQTPRHKVTEMGQEVTMRCQPILGHNTVFWYRQTMMQGLELLAYFRNRAPLDDSGMPKDRFSAEMPDATLATLKIQPSEPRDSAVYFCASGLVPNSPLHFGNGTRLTVT.

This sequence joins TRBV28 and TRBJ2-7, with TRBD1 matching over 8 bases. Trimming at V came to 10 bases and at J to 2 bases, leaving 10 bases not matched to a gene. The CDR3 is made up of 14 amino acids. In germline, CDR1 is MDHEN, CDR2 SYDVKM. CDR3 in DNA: TGTGCCACCTTTAGGACAGGGCGGGCCTACGAGCAGTACTTC. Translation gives CATFRTGRAYEQYF.

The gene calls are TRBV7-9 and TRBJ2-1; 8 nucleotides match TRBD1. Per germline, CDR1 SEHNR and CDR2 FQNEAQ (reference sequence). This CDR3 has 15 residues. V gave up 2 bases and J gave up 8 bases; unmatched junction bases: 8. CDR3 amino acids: CASSLIGSGGDEQFF. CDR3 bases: TGTGCCAGCAGCTTAATCGGTTCAGGGGGCGATGAGCAGTTCTTC.

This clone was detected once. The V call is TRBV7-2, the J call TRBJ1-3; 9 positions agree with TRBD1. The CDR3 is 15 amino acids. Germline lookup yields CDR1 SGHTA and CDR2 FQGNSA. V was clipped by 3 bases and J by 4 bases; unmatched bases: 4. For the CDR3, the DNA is TGTGCCAGCAGCTTGGGACAGGGTAGAGGAAACACCATATATTTT. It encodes CASSLGQGRGNTIYF.

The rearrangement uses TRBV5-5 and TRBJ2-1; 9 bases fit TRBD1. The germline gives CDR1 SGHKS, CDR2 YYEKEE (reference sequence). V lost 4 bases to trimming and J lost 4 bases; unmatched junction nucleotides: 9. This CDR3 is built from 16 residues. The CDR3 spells CASSHRGGQGYNEQFF. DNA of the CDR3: TGTGCCAGCAGCCACCGCGGGGGACAGGGTTACAATGAGCAGTTCTTC.